Listed below are T cell receptor beta chains from one sample, sequenced in a study of T and B cells in COVID-19 patients. TCRdb analysed the multiplex PCR reads with MiXCR anew, one entry per CDR3 protein. The data contain tens of thousands of distinct CDR3 sequences, under 30% of them seen just once; the ten biggest clones take up 2.5% to 3%. The sample was blood. The receptors were gathered from a human donor who had recovered from COVID-19. Both conserved end residues are part of each CDR3. The D gene is left open where the match is weak. Size is omitted from some rows. Given values are once, few, many or a class for expanded clones.

D gene | J gene | CDR3 length | clone size | V gene | CDR3 DNA | CDR3 protein
- | TRBJ2-5 | 16 | many | TRBV19 | TGTGCCAGTAGTATTCGTAACACGTACGTGGAGGAGACCCAGTACTTC | CASSIRNTYVEETQYF
- | TRBJ2-5 | 15 | - | TRBV10-3 | TGTGCCATCAGTGCCGCAGGGAAGGGGGAAGAGACCCAGTACTTC | CAISAAGKGEETQYF
TRBD1 | TRBJ1-1 | 15 | - | TRBV5-1 | TGCGCCAGCAGCCCGGAGACAGGGGTGAACACTGAAGCTTTCTTT | CASSPETGVNTEAFF
TRBD2 | TRBJ2-1 | 13 | - | TRBV29-1 | TGCAGCGCCGGGACTAGCGCAGACAATGAGCAGTTCTTC | CSAGTSADNEQFF
TRBD2 | TRBJ2-2 | 15 | medium-sized | TRBV19 | TGTGCCAGTAGTAGTCGAGCGGGAGCCACCGGGGAGCTGTTTTTT | CASSSRAGATGELFF
- | TRBJ2-5 | 14 | - | TRBV6-2/TRBV6-3 | TGTGCCAGCAGTTACGGACTAAGCCAAGAGACCCAGTACTTC | CASSYGLSQETQYF
- | TRBJ1-5 | 16 | - | TRBV27 | TGTGCCAGCAGTTCAGGGTGGGTTGCCAGCAATCAGCCCCAGCATTTT | CASSSGWVASNQPQHF
- | TRBJ1-6 | 12 | many | TRBV27 | TGTGCCAGCGGGAACTATAATTCACCCCTCCACTTT | CASGNYNSPLHF
TRBD2 | TRBJ2-2 | 15 | many | TRBV5-4 | TGTGCCAGCAGCGGAGCGGGAGTGAACACCGGGGAGCTGTTTTTT | CASSGAGVNTGELFF
- | TRBJ2-7 | 15 | - | TRBV5-1 | TGCGCCAGCAGCTTGGGAGGGTCGAGCTCCTACGAGCAGTACTTC | CASSLGGSSSYEQYF
TRBD1 | TRBJ1-4 | 16 | - | TRBV6-5 | TGTGCCAGCAGTCACAGACAGGGAGCAACTAATGAAAAACTGTTTTTT | CASSHRQGATNEKLFF
- | TRBJ1-6 | 13 | - | TRBV5-6 | TGTGCCAGCAGCGGCACCTATAATTCACCCCTCCACTTT | CASSGTYNSPLHF
- | TRBJ2-1 | 12 | few | TRBV5-5 | TGTGCCAGCAGCTACGACCTTAATGAGCAGTTCTTC | CASSYDLNEQFF
- | TRBJ1-2 | 17 | - | TRBV6-6 | TGTGCCAGCAGTTACTCGTTTCTGGAAATAGGGCCCTATGGCTACACCTTC | CASSYSFLEIGPYGYTF
TRBD2 | TRBJ2-1 | 14 | - | TRBV12-3/TRBV12-4 | TGTGCCACCGATCGGAGCGGGGGGGCAAATGAGCAGTTCTTC | CATDRSGGANEQFF
TRBD2 | TRBJ2-1 | 15 | - | TRBV10-3 | TGTGCCATCAGTTGGACTAGCGGCACCTACAATGAGCAGTTCTTC | CAISWTSGTYNEQFF
- | TRBJ1-3 | 14 | - | TRBV6-1 | TGTGCCAGCAGCCGCGGGACTGCTGGAAACAACATATATTTT | CASSRGTAGNNIYF
TRBD2 | TRBJ2-7 | 15 | - | TRBV6-5 | TGTGCCAGCAGTGTTACCGGGACTAGCTCCTACGAGCAGTACTTC | CASSVTGTSSYEQYF
- | TRBJ2-1 | 15 | medium-sized | TRBV29-1 | TGCAGCGTTTCCACGAGCCGGCCCCGGGGCAATGAGCAGTTCTTC | CSVSTSRPRGNEQFF
TRBD1 | TRBJ1-6 | 15 | medium-sized | TRBV19 | TGTGCCAGTAGTACGACAGGGGGCCAAGCCTCACCCCTCCACTTT | CASSTTGGQASPLHF
- | TRBJ1-2 | 13 | - | TRBV5-1 | TGCGCCAGCAGCTCACTTTTCGGGGATGGCTACACCTTC | CASSSLFGDGYTF
TRBD1 | TRBJ2-5 | 16 | - | TRBV19 | TGTGCCAGTAGTATAGTTACAGGGGGCGGCCAAGAGACCCAGTACTTC | CASSIVTGGGQETQYF
- | TRBJ2-3 | 18 | few | TRBV19 | TGTGCCAGTAGCGTCGACTCCGGGGGGCCCCACCTTTTAGATACGCAGTATTTT | CASSVDSGGPHLLDTQYF
TRBD1 | TRBJ2-7 | 15 | - | TRBV20-1 | TGCAGTGCTAGAAGGACAGGCGATTCGACCTACGAGCAGTACTTC | CSARRTGDSTYEQYF
TRBD1 | TRBJ2-6 | 17 | medium-sized | TRBV5-5 | TGTGCCAGCAGCTTTACAGGGGCCTCCTCTGGGGCCAACGTCCTGACTTTC | CASSFTGASSGANVLTF
TRBD1 | TRBJ2-7 | 16 | - | TRBV7-9 | TGTGCCAGCAGCTTAGTAGCAGGGGGCCTAGACTACGAGCAGTACTTC | CASSLVAGGLDYEQYF
- | TRBJ1-1 | 16 | - | TRBV10-3 | TGTGCCATCAGTGAGGGAGAATCTGGAATGAACACTGAAGCTTTCTTT | CAISEGESGMNTEAFF
- | TRBJ1-5 | 15 | few | TRBV5-6 | TGTGCCAGCAGCTTGAGGACAGTTGGCAATCAGCCCCAGCATTTT | CASSLRTVGNQPQHF
- | TRBJ2-7 | 15 | - | TRBV6-5 | TGTGCCAGCAGTTACTCGAGCGGGTTGTCCTACGAGCAGTACTTC | CASSYSSGLSYEQYF
TRBD1 | TRBJ2-5 | 15 | - | TRBV5-5 | TGTGCCAGCAGCCCGGGACAGGGTTTCCAAGAGACCCAGTACTTC | CASSPGQGFQETQYF
- | TRBJ2-7 | 13 | few | TRBV6-5 | TGTGCCAGCAGTCCCACGGCGCTTCGGGAGCAGTACTTC | CASSPTALREQYF
- | TRBJ2-1 | 16 | many | TRBV19 | TGTGCCAGTAGTATAGATGACTCACGGTTTGACAATGAGCAGTTCTTC | CASSIDDSRFDNEQFF
- | TRBJ1-3 | 16 | few | TRBV6-5 | TGTGCCAGCAGTTACTATTCGGGGTACTCTGGAAACACCATATATTTT | CASSYYSGYSGNTIYF
TRBD2 | TRBJ2-1 | 16 | few | TRBV12-3/TRBV12-4 | TGTGCCAGCAGTGCGCTCGGGGGGGCCCCCTACAATGAGCAGTTCTTC | CASSALGGAPYNEQFF
TRBD2 | TRBJ2-5 | 16 | - | TRBV6-5 | TGTGCCAGCAGTGCGGGACTAGCGGGAGGTGAAGAGACCCAGTACTTC | CASSAGLAGGEETQYF
- | TRBJ2-5 | 14 | - | TRBV5-1 | TGCGCCAGCAGCTTGGCCACGGATCAAGAGACCCAGTACTTC | CASSLATDQETQYF
- | TRBJ1-1 | 14 | few | TRBV5-5 | TGTGCCAGCAGCTTCGCACAGCGTAACACTGAAGCTTTCTTT | CASSFAQRNTEAFF
TRBD1 | TRBJ1-5 | 14 | - | TRBV5-4 | TGTGCCAGCAGCGTTGGACAGGGTGGGCAGCCCCAGCATTTT | CASSVGQGGQPQHF
- | TRBJ1-5 | 13 | - | TRBV19 | TGTGCCAGTATGTGGACAGCGAATCAGCCCCAGCATTTT | CASMWTANQPQHF
TRBD2 | TRBJ2-1 | 15 | few | TRBV6-1 | TGTGCCAGCAGTAAAACTAGCGGGGGGGGGAATGAGCAGTTCTTC | CASSKTSGGGNEQFF
TRBD1 | TRBJ1-4 | 20 | - | TRBV15 | TGTGCCACCAGCAGAGATTATCCCACAGGGGGCCTCCATGCCGTCGAAAAACTGTTTTTT | CATSRDYPTGGLHAVEKLFF
TRBD1 | TRBJ1-2 | 13 | - | TRBV13 | TGTGCCAGCAGCCCGCGACAGGGGCCTGGCTACACCTTC | CASSPRQGPGYTF
- | TRBJ1-5 | 14 | - | TRBV10-3 | TGTGCCATCAGTGAGTCAGGGGGCAATCAGCCCCAGCATTTT | CAISESGGNQPQHF
- | TRBJ1-4 | 15 | - | TRBV12-3/TRBV12-4 | TGTGCCAGCAGTCCAAAACAACAAACTAATGAAAAACTGTTTTTT | CASSPKQQTNEKLFF
- | TRBJ2-2 | 14 | many | TRBV6-5 | TGTGCCAGCCAATGGGGGGCGGGCACCGGGGAGCTGTTTTTT | CASQWGAGTGELFF
- | TRBJ1-2 | 15 | - | TRBV19 | TGTGCCAGTAGTATCCCGGATATCAGTAACTATGGCTACACCTTC | CASSIPDISNYGYTF
- | TRBJ2-7 | 13 | - | TRBV27 | TGTGCCAGCACCCCGCGGGGAGGCTACGAGCAGTACTTC | CASTPRGGYEQYF